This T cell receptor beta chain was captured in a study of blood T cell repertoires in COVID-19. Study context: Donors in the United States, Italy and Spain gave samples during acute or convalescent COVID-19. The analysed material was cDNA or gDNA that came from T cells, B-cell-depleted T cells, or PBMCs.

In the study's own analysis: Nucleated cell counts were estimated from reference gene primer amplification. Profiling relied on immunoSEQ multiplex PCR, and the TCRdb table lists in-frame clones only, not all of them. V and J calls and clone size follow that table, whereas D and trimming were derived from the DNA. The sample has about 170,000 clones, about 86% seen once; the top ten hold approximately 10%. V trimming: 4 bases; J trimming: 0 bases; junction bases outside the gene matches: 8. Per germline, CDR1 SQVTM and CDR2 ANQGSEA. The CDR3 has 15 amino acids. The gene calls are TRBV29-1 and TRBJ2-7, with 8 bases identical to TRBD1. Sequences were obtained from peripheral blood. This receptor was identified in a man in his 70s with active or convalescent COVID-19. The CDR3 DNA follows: TGCAGCGTTGGGGGGACAGGACAGAGCTCCTACGAGCAGTACTTC. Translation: CSVGGTGQSSYEQYF.